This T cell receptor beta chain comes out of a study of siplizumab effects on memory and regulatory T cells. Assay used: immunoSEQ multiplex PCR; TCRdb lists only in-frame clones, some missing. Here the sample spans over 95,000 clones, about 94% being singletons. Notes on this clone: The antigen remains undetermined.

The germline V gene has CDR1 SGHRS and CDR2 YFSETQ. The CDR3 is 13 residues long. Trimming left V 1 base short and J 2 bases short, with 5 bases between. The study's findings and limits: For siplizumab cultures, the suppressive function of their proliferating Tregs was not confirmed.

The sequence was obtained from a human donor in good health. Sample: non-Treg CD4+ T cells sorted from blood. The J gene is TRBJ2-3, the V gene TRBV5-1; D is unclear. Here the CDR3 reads CASSLTDTDTQYF. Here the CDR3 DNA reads TGCGCCAGCAGCTTGACAGACACAGATACGCAGTATTTT. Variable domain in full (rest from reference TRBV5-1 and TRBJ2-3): KAGVTQTPRYLIKTRGQQVTLSCSPISGHRSVSWYQQTPGQGLQFLFEYFSETQRNKGNFPGRFSGRQFSNSRSEMNVSTLELGDSALYLCASSLTDTDTQYFGPGTRLTVL.